What follows are 17 T cell receptor beta chains derived from one specimen sequenced in a study of Graves' ophthalmopathy and Graves' hyperthyroidism. Amplification of TCR beta CDR3 regions used RNA transcripts. RT-PCR was first run with HTBI primers, then multiplex PCR in a second round. MiXCR, applied by TCRdb to the multiplex PCR reads, yields one record per CDR3 protein. The sample includes around 590,000 distinct CDR3 sequences, 35% to 40% of them seen just once. The sample consisted of peripheral blood or thyroid tissue (not recorded which). The source of these receptors is an adult man with Graves' hyperthyroidism.

The V and J genes are TRBV11-2 and TRBJ2-5, with TRBD1 identical over 7 bases. Germline V gives CDR1 SGHAT, CDR2 FQNNGV. The CDR3 contains 14 residues. V lost 5 bases to trimming and J lost 3 bases; unmatched junction nucleotides: 6. The CDR3 reads CASSPDRTKETQYF. CDR3 bases: TGTGCCAGCAGCCCGGACAGGACGAAAGAGACCCAGTACTTC.

This clonotype showed up just a few times. The genes are TRBV6-5 and TRBJ2-7, with D possibly being TRBD2 (6 bases). The germline CDR1 and CDR2 sequences are MNHEY and SVGAGI. The V end lost 5 bases, the J end lost 3 bases, and 14 bases lay between the germline ends. This CDR3 spans 14 amino acids. The CDR3 sequence is CASSELLGGYEQYF. The CDR3 region has the DNA TGTGCCAGCAGTGAACTTCTCGGGGGCTACGAGCAGTACTTC.

This sequence joins TRBV10-3 and TRBJ2-7; TRBD2 might be the D (5 bases). The J call may be faulty, since TRBJ2-1 better matches the DNA end. This CDR3 spans 15 amino acids. The germline gives CDR1 ENHRY, CDR2 SYGVKD. As DNA, the CDR3 is TGTGCCATCAGTGAGGGACTCCTCAGGCCGGATGAGCAGTTCTTC. This translates into CAISEGLLRPDEQFF.

Many counts were recorded for this clonotype. The chain is built from TRBV29-1 and TRBJ2-7, with TRBD1 matching 8 bases. V lost 7 bases and J lost 3; bases outside the gene matches: 8. Germline CDR1 is SQVTM and CDR2 is ANQGSEA. CDR3 size: 13 residues. The CDR3 coding sequence is TGCAGCGCTGGACAGGGTGAGATCTACGAGCAGTACTTC. Its protein product is CSAGQGEIYEQYF.

This clonotype occurred a few times. V usage is TRBV7-3 and J usage is TRBJ2-7; D uncertain. The J call may be mistaken, given a closer DNA end match to TRBJ2-1. Germline V CDR1 and CDR2: SGHTA, FQGTGA. The CDR3 covers 13 residues. CDR3 nucleotide sequence: TGTGCCAGCAGCTTAATGGACGGGAATGAGCAGTTCTTC. Its protein is CASSLMDGNEQFF.

The chain links TRBV2 to TRBJ2-6; D gene uncertain. The length of the CDR3 is 13 residues. V dropped 1 base and J dropped 4 bases, with 2 bases sitting between them. Germline V CDR1 and CDR2: SNHLY, FYNNEI. The CDR3 here is CASSEGGANVLTF. The CDR3 DNA reads TGTGCCAGCAGTGAAGGAGGGGCCAACGTCCTGACTTTC.

The chain links TRBV20-1 to TRBJ2-6; D is unresolved. CDR1 is DFQATT and CDR2 is SNEGSKA in the germline V gene (reference sequence). V was pared by 2 bases and J by 0 bases, with 20 bases between. The CDR3 spans 19 residues. In DNA form, the CDR3 reads TGCAGTGCTAGATCCCCCGGCGGCGGCCCTAGCTCTGGGGCCAACGTCCTGACTTTC. It is translated as CSARSPGGGPSSGANVLTF.

V and J are TRBV2 and TRBJ1-1; the D is unclear. Trimming removed 5 bases at V and 4 bases at J, with 17 bases between. The germline CDR1 and CDR2 sequences are SNHLY and FYNNEI. This CDR3 region has 15 residues. The CDR3, as DNA: TGTGCCAGCAGTTCTCAGGTTTACATGAGCACTGAAGCTTTCTTT. Translation: CASSSQVYMSTEAFF.

This clonotype was picked up many times. The J gene is TRBJ1-6, the V gene TRBV6-6; the D gene is possibly TRBD1 (6 bases). Trimming removed 5 bases at V and 7 bases at J, with 21 bases between. Germline CDR1 is MNHNY and CDR2 is SVGAGI (reference sequence). The CDR3 is 17 amino acids. The CDR3 loop reads CASSRRITGLANSPLHF. CDR3 DNA sequence: TGTGCCAGCAGTCGTCGGATAACAGGGTTGGCGAATTCACCCCTCCACTTT.

This clonotype was seen only a few times. The V and J genes are TRBV3-1 and TRBJ1-6, with TRBD1 identical over 7 bases. CDR3 length: 15 amino acids. V lost 2 bases to trimming and J lost 8 bases; unmatched junction nucleotides: 6. Germline V gene sequence: CDR1 LGHDT, CDR2 YNNKEL (reference sequence). The CDR3 coding sequence is TGTGCCAGCAGCCAACTTATGCAGGGGGATTCACCCCTCCACTTT. Its protein is CASSQLMQGDSPLHF. Looking up the rest from reference TRBV3-1 and TRBJ1-6 gives the full variable domain: DTAVSQTPKYLVTQMGNDKSIKCEQNLGHDTMYWYKQDSKKFLKIMFSYNNKELIINETVPNRFSPKSPDKAHLNLHINSLELGDSAVYFCASSQLMQGDSPLHFGNGTRLTVT.

The chain uses TRBV5-8 and TRBJ2-5; D not certain. Trimming took 1 base from V and 5 from J, leaving 21 bases between them. The CDR3 has 17 residues. Per germline, CDR1 SGHTS and CDR2 YDEGEE. The CDR3 sequence: CASSLRVRPPTGETQYF. CDR3 bases: TGTGCCAGCAGCTTGAGGGTACGTCCTCCCACCGGGGAGACCCAGTACTTC.

The chain joins TRBV7-2 to TRBJ2-7; 8 nucleotides agree with TRBD1. The germline V gene encodes CDR1 SGHTA and CDR2 FQGNSA. The CDR3 loop spans 16 amino acids. The V segment lost 4 bases and the J segment 2 bases; nucleotides outside the gene matches: 10. The CDR3 bases are TGTGCCAGCAGCTCAATCAGGGGGCTTGCCCCCTACGAGCAGTACTTC. Residues: CASSSIRGLAPYEQYF.

CDR3 in amino acids: CASSSPGEFYEQYF. Here the CDR3 DNA reads TGTGCCAGCAGCTCCCCGGGAGAATTTTACGAGCAGTACTTC. J is TRBJ2-7 and V is TRBV5-4; D possibly corresponds to TRBD2 (6 bases). Trimming took off 3 bases at V and 4 bases at J, with 14 bases between the two ends. The CDR3 sequence is 14 residues long. The germline V gene encodes CDR1 SGHNT and CDR2 YYREEE (reference sequence).

In the case of this clonotype: Just one base apart from a much larger clone, this may be a read error. The chain combines TRBV5-1 with TRBJ1-4; D is unclear. The CDR3 contains 15 residues. With 2 bases removed from V and 0 bases from J, the gap between germline ends came to 8 bases. The germline V gene has CDR1 SGHRS and CDR2 YFSETQ. CDR3 in DNA: TGCGCCAGCAGCTTTTCGGAGGCAACTAATGAAAAACTGTTTTTT. As protein: CASSFSEATNEKLFF.

This clonotype occurred many times. The gene calls are TRBV12-3 or TRBV12-4 and TRBJ2-7; D is unresolved. Trimming pared 2 bases from V and 1 base from J, leaving 6 bases between. The CDR3 runs to 13 residues. The CDR3 reads CASSLHGSYEQYF. CDR3 DNA: TGTGCCAGCAGTTTACACGGTTCCTACGAGCAGTACTTC.

The gene calls are TRBV7-6 and TRBJ2-6, with 9 positions matching TRBD1. CDR1 and CDR2 from the germline V gene are SGHVS and FNYEAQ. V was clipped by 5 bases and J by 8 bases; unmatched bases: 7. CDR3 size: 15 residues. The CDR3 reads CASSQSTGGPNVLTF. The CDR3 nucleotides are TGTGCCAGCAGCCAATCCACAGGGGGCCCCAACGTCCTGACTTTC.

For this clonotype: This likely comes from a read error, as the CDR3 has no conserved phenylalanine or tryptophan at its end. It is unclear where the CDR3 begins or ends on the DNA, so no DNA is shown, and the CDR3 is as TCRdb lists it. V usage is TRBV12-3 or TRBV12-4 and J usage is TRBJ1-4; the table's D call, TRBD1, was not checked against the DNA. The CDR3 contains 9 residues when both ends are counted. CDR3 protein: CASTKRQGL.